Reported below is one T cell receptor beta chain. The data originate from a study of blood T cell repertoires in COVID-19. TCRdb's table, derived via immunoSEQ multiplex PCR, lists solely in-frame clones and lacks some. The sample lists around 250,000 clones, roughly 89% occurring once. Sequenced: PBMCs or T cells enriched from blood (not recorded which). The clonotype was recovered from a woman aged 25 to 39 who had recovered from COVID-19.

CDR3 amino acids: CAWRAGVTLHF. The CDR3 DNA is TGTGCCTGGAGGGCAGGGGTCACCCTCCACTTT. The chain carries TRBV30 and TRBJ1-6; possibly TRBD1 for D (6 bases). This CDR3 is built from 11 residues. Germline lookup yields CDR1 GTSNPN and CDR2 SVGIG (reference sequence). V was clipped by 3 bases and J by 14 bases, with 11 bases between them.